Here is one T cell receptor beta chain with its context. Its antigen is still unknown. It has no much larger one-base neighbor in the sample; base qualities were not kept. These data originate in a study of cytomegalovirus exposure and HLA in healthy donors (dated by TCRdb to about 2017). For the study in its entirety: An earlier analysis of several hundred of the donors reported approximately 280 Gb of sequence data and around 100 million unique TCR beta sequences obtained from about 179 million T cells. An early release that covered more than 550 HLA-typed donors contained around 300 gigabases of sequencing data and 70 million to 100 million unique TCR sequences. The genetic ancestry cluster associated with self-reported Caucasian donors included about 81% of the 300 to 450 genotyped donors. The study aimed to test whether signatures of past pathogen exposure could be identified by cataloging public T cell receptors. The study profiled the T cell repertoires of 500 to 800 subjects by immunosequencing and related them to cytomegalovirus serostatus. In addition to the first cohort of 666 subjects, a separate validation cohort of under 150 different subjects was used. To predict cytomegalovirus infection status, the study brought together high-throughput TCR immunosequencing, statistical association of individual TCRs with disease status, and machine learning. To study patterns of TCR occurrence, a later analysis re-analyzed previously published TCR beta repertoires from 600 to 750 donors and added high-resolution HLA genotyping. In the later analysis, no new phenotypic data were used to find candidate immune exposures; instead, reliance was placed on TCR beta sequences and their occurrence across donors. An earlier analysis of more than 450 of the donors used high-throughput TCR beta sequencing to judge whether each TCR beta V gene segment behaved as functional or pseudogenic. Alongside the repertoire data, information on donor age, sex, ethnicity and CMV serostatus was compiled. In a later genetic analysis, genome-wide SNP genotypes for about 55% of the roughly 670 donors were used, and that subset was treated as a discovery cohort. All discovery cohort repertoires had been generated using a single sequencing platform. Class I and class II HLA loci were covered by the typing at four-digit resolution. The number of donors typed differed by locus, with roughly 629-640 for A, B, C, DRB1 and DQB1, around 520 for DQA1, over 600 for DPA1, and some 470 for DPB1. Four or five DR-DQ haplotypes were handled as single units for association and clustering because linkage in the cohort was strong. On average, around 240,000 unique TCR beta nucleotide sequences were sequenced per donor among 398 genotyped donors of the cohort, with roughly 18% of those sequences being non-productive. The study at large found these results: The study listed 164 TCR beta chains as associated with cytomegalovirus. A later analysis found that most CMV-associated TCR beta chains appeared HLA-restricted, with HLA associations seemingly driven largely by CMV exposure. Cytomegalovirus status was reported to be diagnosed by the classifier with high specificity and sensitivity in both the original and validation cohorts. A cluster of highly shared sequence variants was judged likely to represent a technical artifact of the sequencing pipeline. Linkage disequilibrium might explain the correlated functional status among segregating V segments, but an unknown experimental factor could not be excluded. It was suggested by the authors that the approach could potentially be generalized to other disease states and immunological phenotypes. Most TCR sequences were observed very rarely across donors, whereas some public TCRs were present in many individuals. The 87-base-pair reads could not distinguish some IMGT-functional V segments, including TRBV6-2 and TRBV6-3, so those segments were excluded. HLA typing was unavailable for some donors at each locus, so association tests used only the typed subset. A later analysis reported that several top co-occurrence clusters appeared linked to parvovirus B19, influenza, CMV and Epstein-Barr virus. A later analysis found that TCR association rates varied across HLA loci, with DRB1 alleles showing the most associated TCRs and HLA-C alleles the fewest. A further reported finding was that TCR beta sequences accurately predicted the HLA-A and HLA-B alleles for most subjects in the first cohort. An association between a missense DCLRE1C variant and V-gene and J-gene trimming of TCR beta chains was found in a later genetic analysis and replicated in an independent cohort. When HLA alleles, especially DR and DQ, strongly co-occurred, TCR associations were difficult to assign to individual alleles. This cohort had only TCR beta chains sequenced, and the lack of alpha or paired-chain data limited which features could be detected. The only immune exposure information available for the cohort was CMV serostatus. Sequencing depth was assumed to be roughly uniform across donors in the presence/absence analyses, though that assumption may not hold. Three of the identified cytomegalovirus-associated TCR beta chains were confirmed in vitro to be specific for cytomegalovirus antigens. In a later analysis, around 15,000 TCR beta sequences were associated with specific HLA alleles at a false discovery rate of 0.05. In an earlier analysis of approximately 600 of the donors, most TCR beta V segments were observed in productive rearrangements about 90% or about 30% of the time, broadly matching IMGT annotations. Because counts were too low, about 18 rarely observed V segments, including chromosome 9 orphons, were excluded from the earlier analysis of some 540 of the donors. According to a later genetic analysis, donors in an Asian-associated ancestry cluster had fewer N-insertions in productive TCRs than the approximately 710-donor mean. In a later analysis, HLA-associated TCR beta chains were found to be more clonally expanded and to have lower generation probabilities than equally common non-associated chains.

Library preparation employed the immunoSEQ multiplex PCR assay. A mixture of 60 forward primers for TCR Vbeta segments and 13 reverse primers for TCR Jbeta segments was used in the multiplex PCR. The CDR3 region of rearranged TCR beta genes was amplified from genomic DNA by a multiplex PCR assay. The amplified TCR beta libraries were sequenced on the Illumina HiSeq System as 87-base-pair reads. Under the source paper's analysis protocol: In a later analysis, roughly 80 million unique TCR beta chains were counted across the approximately 670 repertoires, and about 10 million of these chains were shared by at least two donors. Raw reads were error-corrected and collapsed into unique sequences with a nearest-neighbor algorithm that merged closely related sequences to remove PCR and sequencing errors. To assign V, D and J gene segments, CDR3 sequences were aligned to IMGT reference sequences. Each retained sequence needed at least a six-nucleotide match to both a V gene segment and a J gene segment. Rearrangements were called productive when the CDR3 lacked stop codons and stayed in frame with V and J; all others were non-productive. Following IMGT convention, CDR3 was defined as the stretch from the second conserved V-encoded cysteine to the conserved J-encoded phenylalanine. In an earlier analysis of approximately 590 of the donors, sequences lacking an unambiguous match to a single V gene segment were excluded. In an earlier analysis of approximately 560 of the donors, a V segment was called functional when productive rearrangements were above 56.7%, and segregating when the standard deviation between donors exceeded 5%. A statistical classification framework was built for diagnosing cytomegalovirus status from the catalog of TCR beta chain sequences. A later analysis assigned V and J genes by comparing TCR nucleotide sequences with IMGT/GENE-DB human TR gene sequences. Using the TCRdist pipeline, a later analysis assigned CDR3 sequences along with most-parsimonious VDJ recombination scenarios. In a later analysis, each TCR beta chain was defined by its CDR3 amino acid sequence together with its V-gene family, and reads lacking a unique V-gene family were excluded. To address suspected cross-contamination and a sequencing artifact, a later analysis removed approximately 600 highly shared, low-generation-probability nucleotide sequences. A later analysis calculated a clonal expansion index for each public chain from normalized within-repertoire ranks of inferred template counts. In a later analysis, generation probabilities were computed with a VDJ recombination model fitted to out-of-frame rearrangements, and the resulting probabilities were checked against IGoR. In a later analysis, hypergeometric tests were used to score TCR-TCR, TCR-HLA and TCR-CMV co-occurrence, with a repertoire-size bias correction applied to TCR pairs. To estimate false discovery rates, a later analysis permuted the HLA or CMV assignments 20 times. In a later analysis, co-occurring TCRs were grouped with DBSCAN, and TCRdist sequence similarity was added when clustering was performed within HLA-allele-positive subsets. Repertoires with fewer than 30,000 or more than 120,000 public chains, plus five repertoires with anomalous nucleotide sharing, were excluded from co-occurrence clustering. Drawn from immuneACCESS, this table holds only the in-frame rearrangements with V and J called that TCRdb kept. Clones are partly lost; checked studies trace under half to an unresolved V gene and leave the rest unexplained. Clonal size and the V and J genes are those of that table, whereas D and trimming came from the DNA. Across this sample there are roughly 160,000 clones, with roughly 79% seen only once. Over 0.95% of the sample rests with the top ten.

The CDR1 and CDR2 encoded by the germline V gene are SGHDT and YYEEEE. V drops 2 bases and J drops 8 bases, leaving 31 bases in between. The CDR3 sequence holds 19 residues, the cysteine and phenylalanine included. The DNA shown is the 57-base CDR3, in frame from base 1. The cohort consisted of 666 healthy bone marrow donors. At the time of sampling, all cohort members were nominally healthy, though unrecorded immune exposures were likely present. The donor tested CMV seronegative and was one of the 352 seronegative cohort members. Each donor provided a peripheral blood sample, and peripheral blood mononuclear cells were used for TCR beta sequencing. Genomic DNA was extracted from the blood cell samples with the Qiagen DNeasy Blood Extraction Kit.

In this chain, TRBV5-6 is recombined with TRBJ1-2, with no reliable assignment of the D segment. Input material: PBMCs. This receptor was taken from a woman aged 45-59 years in good health and CMV-seronegative. The DNA sequence is given as TGTGCCAGCAGCTTCAACGTTGCAGGAGTACCCCTCCTTTCGGGAGGCTACACCTTC. This translates into CASSFNVAGVPLLSGGYTF.